These 22 T cell receptor beta chains were all obtained from the same sample, sequenced in a study of T cell repertoires in ileal Crohn's disease. Profiled with immunoSEQ multiplex PCR; TCRdb holds only in-frame clones, not every one. The sample lists over 9,000 clones, less than 85% seen once, with about 25% in the top ten. Sequenced input: ileal tissue. These receptor sequences come from an adult with Crohn's disease.

The rearrangement links TRBV6-1 to TRBJ2-7; TRBD2 aligns across 8 bases. The CDR3 consists of 14 residues. The germline V gene has CDR1 MNHNS and CDR2 SASEGT. V shed 4 bases and J 6 bases; nucleotides not matched to a gene: 8. For the CDR3, the DNA is TGTGCCAGCAGTGCCCAAAACGCGGGGGGCGAGCAGTACTTC. It yields the protein CASSAQNAGGEQYF.

The chain carries TRBV4-1 and TRBJ1-6; 10 bases align to TRBD1. This CDR3 region has 16 residues. The junction had 2 bases not matched to a gene; V was cut back by 3 bases and J by 3 bases. Germline lookup yields CDR1 MGHRA and CDR2 YSYEKL. CDR3 residues: CASSHRDRGYNSPLHF. Written as DNA, the CDR3 is TGCGCCAGCAGCCATCGGGACAGGGGCTATAATTCACCCCTCCACTTT.

This chain uses TRBV5-6 with TRBJ1-2; maybe TRBD1 (6 bases). This CDR3 comprises 13 residues. Germline V gene lookup returns CDR1 SGHDT and CDR2 YYEEEE. Deletions cut 4 bases from V and 2 bases from J, with 9 bases between. The CDR3: CASSLGQNYGYTF. The CDR3 DNA reads as TGTGCCAGCAGCCTCGGACAGAACTATGGCTACACCTTC.

A few counts support this clone. The chain combines TRBV4-1 with TRBJ1-5, with 7 positions matching TRBD1. Germline assignment: CDR1 MGHRA and CDR2 YSYEKL. The CDR3 sequence is 15 residues long. With V trimmed by 1 base and J by 2 bases, 2 bases remained unmatched. The CDR3 sequence: CASSQAGQGNQPQHF. CDR3 in DNA: TGCGCCAGCAGCCAAGCCGGACAGGGCAATCAGCCCCAGCATTTT.

V usage is TRBV6-6 and J usage is TRBJ1-2; 9 bases fit TRBD1. Germline CDR1 MNHNY, CDR2 SVGAGI (reference sequence). The CDR3 runs to 14 residues. Germline trimming cut 6 bases from V and 7 bases from J; bases unmatched to any gene: 9. The CDR3 loop reads CASSNTQGAVGYTF. The CDR3 DNA is TGTGCCAGCAGCAATACACAGGGGGCAGTTGGCTACACCTTC.

This clone was seen a few times. The gene calls are TRBV27 and TRBJ2-1, with 12 bases fitting TRBD2. The germline V gene has CDR1 MNHEY and CDR2 SMNVEV (reference sequence). The CDR3 spans 18 residues. With 7 bases clipped from V and 8 bases from J, the junction kept 18 bases outside the gene matches. CDR3: CASKSHPRLAGAGDEQFF. Written as DNA, the CDR3 is TGTGCCAGCAAATCTCATCCACGACTAGCGGGAGCTGGGGATGAGCAGTTCTTC.

This sequence joins TRBV5-6 and TRBJ2-3, with 9 bases identical to TRBD2. The CDR3 runs 15 residues. Germline assignment: CDR1 SGHDT and CDR2 YYEEEE. The J segment lost 3 bases and the V segment lost 3 bases, leaving 5 bases of the junction unmatched. The CDR3 sequence: CASSSWTSETDTQYF. DNA of the CDR3: TGTGCCAGCAGCTCTTGGACTAGCGAGACAGATACGCAGTATTTT.

The chain combines TRBV5-1 with TRBJ2-7; 14 nucleotides match TRBD2. Trimming took 0 bases from V and 4 from J; bases not matched to a gene: 18. The germline V gene has CDR1 SGHRS and CDR2 YFSETQ. The CDR3 covers 21 residues. The CDR3 spells CASSLGAGTGLAGVASYEQYF. The CDR3 coding sequence is TGCGCCAGCAGCTTGGGTGCTGGGACGGGACTAGCGGGAGTGGCCTCTTACGAGCAGTACTTC.

CDR3 sequence: CASSVGSPGGQYF. The CDR3 DNA reads as TGTGCCAGCAGCGTAGGGTCCCCGGGAGGGCAGTACTTC. V gene TRBV6-5 combines with J gene TRBJ2-7; 7 nucleotides line up with TRBD2. In germline, CDR1 is MNHEY, CDR2 SVGAGI. The CDR3 has 13 residues. V lost 6 bases, J lost 9 bases, and 11 bases stayed unmatched.

This chain uses TRBV19 with TRBJ1-2; TRBD1 matches at 8 bases. The CDR3 is 14 amino acids. The germline V gene encodes CDR1 LNHDA and CDR2 SQIVND (reference sequence). V shed 6 bases and J 4 bases; nucleotides not matched to a gene: 7. The CDR3 is CASSGQGSSYGYTF. The CDR3 nucleotides are TGTGCCAGTAGCGGACAGGGTAGTAGCTATGGCTACACCTTC.

This clone is labeled medium-sized. An end of the junction differs from the germline gene, which may be a read error. The CDR3 here is CSAGAVSPEVF. DNA for the CDR3: TGCAGTGCGGGCGCTGTTTCCCCGGAGGTCTTC. The chain recombines TRBV20-1 with TRBJ1-2, with D unresolved. The CDR3 contains 11 residues. Germline V lookup: CDR1 DFQATT, CDR2 SNEGSKA (reference sequence).

This rearrangement joins TRBV5-5 to TRBJ1-5, with 8 bases aligning to TRBD1. Germline values: CDR1 SGHKS, CDR2 YYEKEE (reference sequence). The CDR3 runs 14 residues. The V gene end was trimmed by 4 bases and the J gene end by 3 bases; junction bases not matched to a gene: 3. The CDR3: CASSLDRVNQPQHF. The CDR3 region has the DNA TGTGCCAGCAGCCTGGACAGGGTCAATCAGCCCCAGCATTTT.

J is TRBJ2-1 and V is TRBV19, with 10 bases that match TRBD2. V lost 6 bases, J lost 2 bases, and 7 bases stayed unmatched. Germline V gives CDR1 LNHDA, CDR2 SQIVND (reference sequence). The CDR3 is 16 amino acids. In DNA form, the CDR3 reads TGTGCCAGTAGGAAGCTAGCGGGAGTGGCCTACAATGAGCAGTTCTTC. Translated, it gives CASRKLAGVAYNEQFF.

This clone showed up just a few times. The chain links TRBV2 to TRBJ2-2; 10 bases align to TRBD1. The V gene end was trimmed by 4 bases and the J gene end by 7 bases; junction bases not matched to a gene: 9. Germline V CDR1 and CDR2: SNHLY, FYNNEI. This CDR3 is built from 16 residues. The CDR3 reads CASSAFRQGAGGELFF. DNA of the CDR3: TGTGCCAGCAGTGCCTTTCGACAGGGGGCGGGCGGGGAGCTGTTTTTT.

The chain links TRBV2 to TRBJ2-6, with a tentative D call TRBD1 (5 bases). Trimming took 4 bases from V and 2 from J, leaving 6 bases between them. The CDR3 has 14 amino acids. Germline lookup yields CDR1 SNHLY and CDR2 FYNNEI. The CDR3 coding sequence is TGTGCCAGCAGTGGGACAACTGGGGCCAACGTCCTGACTTTC. It yields the protein CASSGTTGANVLTF. Complete variable domain (other parts from reference TRBV2 and TRBJ2-6): EPEVTQTPSHQVTQMGQEVILRCVPISNHLYFYWYRQILGQKVEFLVSFYNNEISEKSEIFDDQFSVERPDGSNFTLKIRSTKLEDSAMYFCASSGTTGANVLTFGAGSRLTVL.

This chain connects TRBV14 to TRBJ1-2; D gene ambiguous. The CDR3 loop spans 13 amino acids. Trimming removed 4 bases at V and 8 bases at J, with 14 bases between. CDR1 is SGHDN, CDR2 FVKESK, per germline. The chain's CDR3 is CASSLADSVGYTF. The CDR3 DNA follows: TGTGCCAGCAGCCTGGCGGACTCTGTCGGCTACACCTTC.

This clone was detected a few times. This chain joins TRBV7-2 and TRBJ2-5, with 8 nucleotides matching TRBD2. CDR3 size: 16 residues. Germline loops: CDR1 SGHTA, CDR2 FQGNSA. V lost 4 bases to trimming and J lost 5 bases; unmatched junction nucleotides: 12. The CDR3 nucleotides read TGTGCCAGCAGCTCCCAGGGGAGCGGGGGATTCGAGACCCAGTACTTC. It translates to CASSSQGSGGFETQYF.

This rearrangement joins TRBV10-1 to TRBJ2-7, with TRBD2 matching 11 bases. Germline values: CDR1 WNHNN, CDR2 SYGVQD (reference sequence). The CDR3 is made up of 18 amino acids. Losses at the gene ends were 7 bases for V and 8 bases for J; bases not matched to a gene: 22. CDR3 sequence: CASTHPSGGNQLTIQQYF. Here the CDR3 DNA reads TGCGCCAGCACCCACCCTAGCGGGGGGAACCAACTTACGATCCAGCAGTACTTC.

This clone was observed a handful of times. The chain recombines TRBV15 with TRBJ2-7; 8 nucleotides align to TRBD1. The CDR3 runs 13 residues. The V gene end was trimmed by 6 bases and the J gene end by 2 bases; junction bases not matched to a gene: 3. Germline-derived CDR1 and CDR2 are LNHNV and YYDKDF (reference sequence). The CDR3 DNA reads TGTGCCACCAGGAAACAGGGGGCCTACGAGCAGTACTTC. Translation gives CATRKQGAYEQYF.

The chain is built from TRBV6-4 and TRBJ2-1, with TRBD2 matching 10 bases. The germline gives CDR1 MRHNA, CDR2 SNTAGT. The ends lost 2 bases at V and 4 bases at J; junction bases unmatched: 14. The CDR3 is made up of 19 amino acids. In nucleotides, the CDR3 is TGTGCCAGCAGTGACGAGGTTAGTCTAGCGGGAGACGGGTACAATGAGCAGTTCTTC. Protein sequence: CASSDEVSLAGDGYNEQFF.

This chain connects TRBV5-1 to TRBJ2-7; 8 nucleotides match TRBD2. Unmatched junction bases numbered 3, after V lost 2 bases and J lost 5 bases. This CDR3 is 13 amino acids long. The germline CDR1 and CDR2 sequences are SGHRS and YFSETQ. DNA of the CDR3: TGCGCCAGCAGCTTAGCGGGGGTCCACGAGCAGTACTTC. Encoded protein: CASSLAGVHEQYF.

The chain couples TRBV11-1 to TRBJ2-1, with TRBD1 matching 8 bases. Germline V gene data show CDR1 as SGHAT and CDR2 as FQDESV (reference sequence). This CDR3 is built from 15 residues. The trim removed 1 base at V and 7 bases at J, leaving 6 bases unmatched. CDR3 residues: CASSLGSQGANEQFF. CDR3 DNA sequence: TGTGCCAGCAGCTTAGGAAGTCAGGGGGCGAATGAGCAGTTCTTC.